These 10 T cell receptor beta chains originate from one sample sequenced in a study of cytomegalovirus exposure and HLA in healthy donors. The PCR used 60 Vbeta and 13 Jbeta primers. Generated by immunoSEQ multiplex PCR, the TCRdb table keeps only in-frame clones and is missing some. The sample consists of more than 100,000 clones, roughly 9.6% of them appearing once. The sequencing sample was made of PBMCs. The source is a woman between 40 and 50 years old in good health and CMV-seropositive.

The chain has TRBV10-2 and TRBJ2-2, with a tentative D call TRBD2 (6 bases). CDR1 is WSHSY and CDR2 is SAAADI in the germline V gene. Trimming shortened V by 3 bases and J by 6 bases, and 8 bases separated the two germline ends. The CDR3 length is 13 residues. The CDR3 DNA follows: TGCGCCAGCAGTGACGGCGGGGCCGGGGAGCTGTTTTTT. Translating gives CASSDGGAGELFF.

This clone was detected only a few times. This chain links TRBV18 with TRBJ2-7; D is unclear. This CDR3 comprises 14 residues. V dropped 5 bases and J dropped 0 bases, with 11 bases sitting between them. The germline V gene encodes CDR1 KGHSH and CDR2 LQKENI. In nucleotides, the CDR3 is TGTGCCAGCTCAGCTTTACAGAGCTCCTACGAGCAGTACTTC. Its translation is CASSALQSSYEQYF.

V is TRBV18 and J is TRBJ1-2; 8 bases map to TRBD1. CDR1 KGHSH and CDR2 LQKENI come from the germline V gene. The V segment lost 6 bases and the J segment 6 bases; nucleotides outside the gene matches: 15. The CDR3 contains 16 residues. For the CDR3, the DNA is TGTGCCAGCTCCCCCAAACCCGCAGGGGGCATCGATGGCTACACCTTC. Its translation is CASSPKPAGGIDGYTF.

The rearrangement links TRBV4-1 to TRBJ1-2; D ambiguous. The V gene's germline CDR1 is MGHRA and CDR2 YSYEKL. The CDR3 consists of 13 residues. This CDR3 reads CDRSQDRGGGYTF. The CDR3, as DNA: TGCGACAGAAGCCAAGATCGGGGAGGCGGCTACACCTTC.

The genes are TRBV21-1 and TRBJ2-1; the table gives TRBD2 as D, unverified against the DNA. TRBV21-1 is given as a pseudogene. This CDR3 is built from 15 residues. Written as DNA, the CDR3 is TGTGCCCGAACTTACTGCGGTTGCTCCTACAATGAGCAGTTCTTC. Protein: CARTYCGCSYNEQFF.

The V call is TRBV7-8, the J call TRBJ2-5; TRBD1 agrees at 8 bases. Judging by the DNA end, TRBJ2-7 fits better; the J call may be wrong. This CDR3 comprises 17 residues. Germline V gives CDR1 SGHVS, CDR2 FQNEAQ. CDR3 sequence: CASSPGQAASFSYEQYF. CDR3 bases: TGTGCCAGCAGCCCGGGACAGGCCGCCTCGTTCTCCTACGAGCAGTACTTC.

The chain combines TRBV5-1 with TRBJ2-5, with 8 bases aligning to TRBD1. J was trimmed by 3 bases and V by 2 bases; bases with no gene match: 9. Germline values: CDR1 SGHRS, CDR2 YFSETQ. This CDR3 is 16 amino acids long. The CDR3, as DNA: TGCGCCAGCAGCTTAGTGGGAGACAGGGGAGAAGAGACCCAGTACTTC. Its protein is CASSLVGDRGEETQYF. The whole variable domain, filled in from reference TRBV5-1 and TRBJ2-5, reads KAGVTQTPRYLIKTRGQQVTLSCSPISGHRSVSWYQQTPGQGLQFLFEYFSETQRNKGNFPGRFSGRQFSNSRSEMNVSTLELGDSALYLCASSLVGDRGEETQYFGPGTRLLVL.

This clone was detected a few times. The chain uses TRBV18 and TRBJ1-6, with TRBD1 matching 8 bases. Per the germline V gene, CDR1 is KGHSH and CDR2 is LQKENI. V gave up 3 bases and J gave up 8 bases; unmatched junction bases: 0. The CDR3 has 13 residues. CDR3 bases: TGTGCCAGCTCACCGACAGGGGATTCACCCCTCCACTTT. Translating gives CASSPTGDSPLHF.

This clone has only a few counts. CDR3 nucleotides: TGTGCCAGCAGCAGGGGACAGGGGTCACTAGTGGGCAATGAGCAGTTCTTC. Translation: CASSRGQGSLVGNEQFF. The genes are TRBV5-4 and TRBJ2-1, with 10 bases identical to TRBD1. The CDR3 extends over 17 amino acids. CDR1 SGHNT and CDR2 YYREEE come from the germline V gene (reference sequence). With V trimmed by 4 bases and J by 6 bases, 13 bases remained unmatched.

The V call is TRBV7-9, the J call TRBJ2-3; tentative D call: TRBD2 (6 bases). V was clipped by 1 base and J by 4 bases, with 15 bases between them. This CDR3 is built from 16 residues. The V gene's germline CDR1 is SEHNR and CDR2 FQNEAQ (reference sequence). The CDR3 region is CASSLVGAGLPDTQYF. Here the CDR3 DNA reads TGTGCCAGCAGCTTAGTGGGAGCGGGCCTACCAGATACGCAGTATTTT.